Listed below are T cell receptor beta chains from one sample, sequenced in a study of cytomegalovirus exposure and HLA in healthy donors. The repertoire was sequenced with immunoSEQ multiplex PCR; TCRdb's copy has only in-frame clones and lacks some. This table has fewer than 200,000 clones, 70% to 90% appearing once. The specimen sequenced was PBMCs. These receptors were collected from a woman aged 18-29 years in good health and CMV-seronegative. Each CDR3 is given with its conserved first and last residue. The D gene is left open where the match is weak. Some rows have no size entry. The others give once, few or many, or a class for an expanded clone.

TRBV18	TRBJ1-3	-	TRBD1	15	CASSFQTGQGNTIYF	TGTGCCAGCTCATTCCAGACAGGGCAAGGAAACACCATATATTTT
TRBV15	TRBJ1-6	-	-	14	CATSREGTHSPLHF	TGTGCCACCAGCAGAGAGGGGACTCATTCACCCCTCCACTTT
TRBV7-2	TRBJ1-5	-	TRBD1	15	CASSHDRGLNQPQHF	TGTGCCAGCAGCCACGACAGGGGACTCAATCAGCCCCAGCATTTT
TRBV4-3	TRBJ2-6	few	TRBD1	21	CASSHSSSAGTGASGANVLTF	TGCGCCAGCAGCCATTCCAGTTCCGCCGGGACAGGGGCTTCGGGGGCCAACGTCCTGACTTTC
TRBV14	TRBJ2-1	-	TRBD2	16	CASSRSIAGVINEQFF	TGTGCCAGCAGCCGATCAATAGCGGGAGTAATAAATGAGCAGTTCTTC
TRBV6-5	TRBJ2-7	-	TRBD2	14	CASRLAGGPSEQYF	TGTGCCAGCAGGCTAGCGGGAGGGCCATCCGAGCAGTACTTC
TRBV11-3	TRBJ2-7	-	-	13	CASSHLGPYEQYF	TGTGCCAGCAGCCACCTCGGTCCTTACGAGCAGTACTTC
TRBV5-1	TRBJ2-1	-	-	14	CASSLGGIRDEQFF	TGCGCCAGCAGCTTGGGCGGGATCAGGGATGAGCAGTTCTTC
TRBV19	TRBJ2-2	-	TRBD1	15	CASSIGTGNTGELFF	TGTGCCAGTAGTATAGGGACAGGTAACACCGGGGAGCTGTTTTTT
TRBV4-2	TRBJ2-2	-	-	17	CASSQVGGRSGGGELFF	TGTGCCAGCAGCCAAGTTGGTGGGAGGTCCGGGGGCGGGGAGCTGTTTTTT
TRBV19	TRBJ2-2	-	TRBD2	17	CASSVTSGRVATGELFF	TGTGCCAGTAGTGTCACTAGCGGGAGGGTAGCCACCGGGGAGCTGTTTTTT
TRBV5-1	TRBJ2-2	few	TRBD2	17	CASSLELAGVGTGELFF	TGCGCCAGCAGCTTGGAGCTAGCGGGAGTAGGTACCGGGGAGCTGTTTTTT
TRBV28	TRBJ1-2	once	-	13	CASRLSGIYGYTF	TGTGCCAGCAGACTTAGCGGGATATATGGCTACACCTTC
TRBV6-6	TRBJ1-4	few	-	12	CASRPSGQELFF	TGTGCCAGCAGACCTAGCGGACAAGAACTGTTTTTT
TRBV2	TRBJ1-1	once	-	14	CASSGSWAHTEAFF	TGTGCCAGCAGTGGGTCATGGGCGCACACTGAAGCTTTCTTT
TRBV7-9	TRBJ2-2	-	-	15	CASSLAEAETGELFF	TGTGCCAGCAGCTTAGCGGAGGCAGAGACCGGGGAGCTGTTTTTT
TRBV9	TRBJ1-4	-	TRBD1	15	CASSAMTGLNEKLFF	TGTGCCAGCAGCGCGATGACAGGGCTTAATGAAAAACTGTTTTTT
TRBV19	TRBJ1-2	-	-	13	CASSAPGSLGYTF	TGTGCCAGTAGTGCCCCCGGGTCCTTGGGCTACACCTTC
TRBV7-8	TRBJ2-5	-	-	14	CASRPDRRVNSQYF	TGTGCCAGCAGACCGGACAGAAGGGTAAATTCCCAGTACTTC
TRBV7-2	TRBJ1-1	-	-	12	CASSGRNTEAFF	TGTGCCAGCAGCGGTAGGAACACTGAAGCTTTCTTT
TRBV7-9	TRBJ2-3	-	-	16	CASSFRTGTSTDTQYF	TGTGCCAGCAGCTTCCGTACGGGAACTAGCACAGATACGCAGTATTTT
TRBV19	TRBJ2-1	-	TRBD2	13	CASRDLADNEQFF	TGTGCCAGTAGGGACCTAGCGGACAATGAGCAGTTCTTC
TRBV6-5	TRBJ2-3	-	-	13	CASSVEWTDTQYF	TGTGCCAGCAGTGTTGAGTGGACAGATACGCAGTATTTT
TRBV5-1	TRBJ2-7	-	TRBD2	15	CASSLTSGVSYEQYF	TGCGCCAGCAGCTTAACTAGCGGGGTCTCCTACGAGCAGTACTTC
TRBV7-8	TRBJ2-1	-	-	14	CASSLVRVNNEQFF	TGTGCCAGCAGCTTAGTACGGGTTAACAATGAGCAGTTCTTC
TRBV7-3	TRBJ2-3	few	TRBD2	14	CASSFGLEVDTQYF	TGTGCCAGCAGCTTCGGACTAGAGGTAGATACGCAGTATTTT
TRBV18	TRBJ2-5	-	TRBD1	17	CASSPPAGGAFRDTQYF	TGTGCCAGCTCACCACCAGCAGGGGGCGCGTTCCGCGATACCCAGTACTTC
TRBV7-8	TRBJ1-2	few	TRBD1	16	CASSPSRGQRRQGYTF	TGTGCCAGCAGCCCGAGCAGGGGACAGCGAAGGCAAGGCTACACCTTC
TRBV6-1	TRBJ2-7	-	-	14	CASNQERSSYEQYF	TGTGCCAGCAACCAAGAGAGGAGCTCCTACGAGCAGTACTTC
TRBV6-5	TRBJ2-2	-	TRBD2	14	CASSAAGETGELFF	TGTGCCAGCAGTGCCGCGGGAGAAACCGGGGAGCTGTTTTTT
TRBV7-3	TRBJ1-4	-	-	16	CASSLMKGEVGEKLFF	TGTGCCAGCAGCTTAATGAAGGGAGAAGTAGGAGAAAAACTGTTTTTT
TRBV27	TRBJ1-2	-	-	13	CASRLRVGDGYTF	TGTGCCAGCAGACTTAGGGTAGGGGATGGCTACACCTTC
TRBV5-1	TRBJ1-5	-	-	14	CASSLGGPGQPQHF	TGCGCCAGCAGCTTGGGCGGTCCTGGGCAGCCCCAGCATTTT
TRBV2	TRBJ2-7	-	-	12	CASRGGGHEQYF	TGTGCCAGCCGTGGGGGCGGCCACGAGCAGTACTTC
TRBV25-1	TRBJ1-1	few	TRBD1	16	CASRPDRRTMNTEAFF	TGTGCCAGCAGACCGGACAGGAGAACTATGAACACTGAAGCTTTCTTT
TRBV28	TRBJ1-2	-	TRBD1	15	CASSLPGTGSYGYTF	TGTGCCAGCAGTTTACCCGGGACAGGGTCCTATGGCTACACCTTC
TRBV2	TRBJ2-5	-	-	16	CASSPLSSRAGETQYF	TGTGCCAGCAGTCCACTCTCTTCCAGGGCAGGGGAGACCCAGTACTTC
TRBV5-1	TRBJ2-1	-	-	15	CASSLVAGDGNEQFF	TGCGCCAGCAGCTTGGTGGCAGGGGACGGCAATGAGCAGTTCTTC
TRBV27	TRBJ2-7	-	TRBD1	17	CASSFASGTGASYEQYF	TGTGCCAGCAGTTTCGCGTCCGGGACAGGGGCTTCCTACGAGCAGTACTTC
TRBV5-4	TRBJ1-1	few	-	14	CASSSEQVNTEAFF	TGTGCCAGCAGCTCAGAGCAGGTGAACACTGAAGCTTTCTTT
TRBV28	TRBJ1-1	-	-	12	CASSSYHTEAFF	TGTGCCAGCAGTTCCTACCACACTGAAGCTTTCTTT